This T cell receptor (beta chain) was identified during a study of blood T cell repertoires in COVID-19. Trimming took off 8 bases at V and 7 bases at J, with 15 bases between the two ends. This CDR3 has 12 amino acids. Original methodology: Reference gene primer amplification in the assay estimated nucleated cell counts. Clones were read by immunoSEQ multiplex PCR, and TCRdb kept only the in-frame ones, dropping some. V and J calls and clone size are as listed in that table; D and trimming were resolved from the DNA. The data show around 160,000 clones, approximately 90% seen once. This chain uses TRBV12-3 or TRBV12-4 with TRBJ2-7, with D perhaps TRBD2 (5 bases). This receptor was obtained from a man between 18 and 35 years old with COVID-19, enrolled during active disease. Sequencing was carried out using peripheral blood. CDR3 in amino acids: CASSGVAGEQYF. In DNA, the CDR3 is TGTGCCAGCTCCGGGGTCGCTGGGGAGCAGTACTTC.